This is a list of T cell receptor beta chains from one sample in a study of cytotoxic CD8 clonotypes in ibrutinib-treated CLL. Produced via immunoSEQ multiplex PCR; TCRdb's table is partial and in-frame only. Of 250,000 to 350,000 clones detected, 76% appear once; the ten largest clones hold about 5%. The specimen was PBMCs, collected at disease progression, from a patient treated with ibrutinib. These receptors all come from a human donor with chronic lymphocytic leukemia. The CDR3 runs from the conserved cysteine through the conserved F or W. The order of the fields is clone size, D gene, J gene, V gene, CDR3 protein, CDR3 DNA. The D gene is left open where the match is weak. Size values are once, few and many counts, or a class for expanded clones, and some rows have none.

NA	NA	TRBJ1-1	TRBV2	CASSESENTEAFF	TGTGCCAGCAGTGAATCAGAAAACACTGAAGCTTTCTTT
NA	TRBD2	TRBJ2-7	TRBV19	CASSTERGPYEQYF	TGTGCCAGTAGTACCGAGCGGGGCCCCTACGAGCAGTACTTC
NA	NA	TRBJ2-7	TRBV6-1	CASRERRLSYEQYF	TGTGCCAGCAGAGAACGACGGTTATCCTACGAGCAGTACTTC
NA	TRBD1	TRBJ2-2	TRBV27	CASSLRDRTSTGELFF	TGTGCCAGCAGTCTTCGGGACAGGACCAGCACCGGGGAGCTGTTTTTT
NA	TRBD1	TRBJ1-6	TRBV7-2	CASSPGQGRNSPLHF	TGTGCCAGCAGCCCCGGACAGGGAAGGAATTCACCCCTCCACTTT
NA	TRBD2	TRBJ2-1	TRBV19	CASSLSSGRARNEQFF	TGTGCCAGTAGCCTTTCTAGCGGGAGGGCGAGGAATGAGCAGTTCTTC
NA	TRBD1	TRBJ1-5	TRBV11-3	CASSLTGNQPQHF	TGTGCCAGCAGCTTGACAGGGAATCAGCCCCAGCATTTT
NA	NA	TRBJ1-2	TRBV11-2	CASRSNRADGAGYTF	TGTGCCAGCAGATCTAATCGGGCCGATGGCGCTGGCTACACCTTC
few	NA	TRBJ2-5	TRBV28	CASSPPQGWETQYF	TGTGCCAGCAGTCCACCCCAGGGATGGGAGACCCAGTACTTC
NA	NA	TRBJ2-7	TRBV27	CASSLSSSSGYEQYF	TGTGCCAGCAGTTTATCTTCCTCCAGCGGCTACGAGCAGTACTTC
NA	TRBD1	TRBJ2-1	TRBV6-6	CASDNTGGNEQFF	TGTGCTTCAGACAATACAGGGGGCAATGAGCAGTTCTTC
NA	TRBD2	TRBJ2-7	TRBV19	CASSRFGTSGSSYEQYF	TGTGCCAGTAGTAGATTCGGGACTAGCGGGAGCTCCTACGAGCAGTACTTC
NA	TRBD1	TRBJ2-7	TRBV5-4	CASMGQGAYEQYF	TGTGCCAGCATGGGACAGGGGGCTTACGAGCAGTACTTC
few	TRBD1	TRBJ1-4	TRBV27	CASKGTGKGEKLFF	TGTGCCAGCAAGGGGACAGGGAAAGGTGAAAAACTGTTTTTT
NA	NA	TRBJ2-1	TRBV19	CASKRRADYNEQFF	TGTGCCAGTAAAAGGAGGGCCGACTACAATGAGCAGTTCTTC
NA	NA	TRBJ2-1	TRBV5-1	CASSFGLTQANEQFF	TGCGCCAGCAGCTTTGGATTAACGCAGGCCAATGAGCAGTTCTTC
few	NA	TRBJ1-2	TRBV4-1	CASSQGRDNYGYTF	TGCGCCAGCAGCCAAGGGCGGGACAACTATGGCTACACCTTC
NA	NA	TRBJ2-5	TRBV5-6	CASNVGRFPETQYF	TGTGCCAGCAATGTGGGGCGGTTTCCCGAGACCCAGTACTTC
NA	TRBD1	TRBJ2-3	TRBV5-6	CASSRARDRGRTDTQYF	TGTGCCAGCAGCCGGGCGAGGGACAGGGGGCGGACAGATACGCAGTATTTT
few	NA	TRBJ1-6	TRBV11-3	CASSLGTYNSPLHF	TGTGCCAGCAGCTTAGGGACATATAATTCACCCCTCCACTTT
NA	NA	TRBJ1-3	TRBV10-3	CAISEGQTNGNTIYF	TGTGCCATCAGTGAGGGACAGACAAATGGAAACACCATATATTTT
NA	NA	TRBJ2-5	TRBV9	CASSVGSSSVGETQYF	TGTGCCAGCAGCGTAGGAAGTAGTAGCGTTGGAGAGACCCAGTACTTC
NA	NA	TRBJ1-2	TRBV5-4	CASSLAQPNYGYTF	TGTGCCAGCAGCTTGGCCCAGCCCAACTATGGCTACACCTTC
NA	TRBD2	TRBJ2-7	TRBV7-2	CASSLSGAYYEQYF	TGTGCCAGCAGCTTGAGCGGGGCCTACTACGAGCAGTACTTC
NA	NA	TRBJ1-1	TRBV19	CASARQEWGNTEAFF	TGTGCCAGCGCCCGACAAGAATGGGGAAACACTGAAGCTTTCTTT
few	TRBD1	TRBJ1-2	TRBV27	CASSLQGDGGYTF	TGTGCCAGCAGCCTACAGGGGGACGGTGGCTACACCTTC
few	NA	TRBJ1-1	TRBV5-1	CASSHSVNTEAFF	TGCGCCAGCAGCCATTCCGTGAACACTGAAGCTTTCTTT
NA	NA	TRBJ1-2	TRBV10-2	CASSKRQEWTF	TGCGCCAGCAGTAAACGACAGGAGTGGACCTTC
few	NA	TRBJ2-7	TRBV12-5	CASGDPKGEQYF	TGTGCTAGTGGTGACCCCAAGGGCGAGCAGTACTTC
NA	NA	TRBJ2-7	TRBV9	CASSVGSNRLYEQYF	TGTGCCAGCAGCGTGGGATCTAATCGACTCTACGAGCAGTACTTC
NA	TRBD2	TRBJ2-1	TRBV7-7	CASSLAGGNEQFF	TGTGCCAGCAGCCTAGCGGGGGGTAATGAGCAGTTCTTC
NA	NA	TRBJ2-7	TRBV18	CASSRDSRSSYEQYF	TGTGCCAGCTCGCGGGACTCCCGGAGCTCCTACGAGCAGTACTTC
once	TRBD1	TRBJ2-3	TRBV7-9	CASSKPTGDGPDTQYF	TGTGCCAGCAGCAAACCGACAGGGGATGGACCAGATACGCAGTATTTT
NA	TRBD1	TRBJ1-1	TRBV7-2	CASSLGQGMDTEAFF	TGTGCCAGCAGCCTTGGACAGGGGATGGACACTGAAGCTTTCTTT
few	NA	TRBJ1-5	TRBV2	CASSVTSNQPQHF	TGTGCCAGCAGTGTCACAAGCAATCAGCCCCAGCATTTT
NA	NA	TRBJ2-2	TRBV7-8	CASSRQGTTGELFF	TGTGCCAGCAGCCGCCAGGGGACGACCGGGGAGCTGTTTTTT
NA	NA	TRBJ1-5	TRBV6-1	CASSERNRTPQHF	TGTGCCAGCAGCGAAAGAAATAGGACGCCCCAGCATTTT
NA	NA	TRBJ2-5	TRBV11-2	CASSSYSAQETQYF	TGTGCCAGCAGCTCCTATAGCGCTCAGGAGACCCAGTACTTC
NA	NA	TRBJ2-1	TRBV9	CASSAGPDYDNEQFF	TGTGCCAGCAGCGCGGGCCCGGACTACGACAATGAGCAGTTCTTC
NA	NA	TRBJ1-5	TRBV7-8	CASRDYSNQPQHF	TGTGCCAGCAGAGATTATAGCAATCAGCCCCAGCATTTT
NA	TRBD2	TRBJ2-5	TRBV7-8	CASKLAGAETQYF	TGTGCCAGCAAACTAGCGGGAGCGGAGACCCAGTACTTC
NA	NA	TRBJ1-3	TRBV6-1	CASRGVGNTIYF	TGTGCCAGCAGGGGGGTAGGAAACACCATATATTTT
few	NA	TRBJ2-5	TRBV4-2	CASSHKQRSVFQETQYF	TGTGCCAGCAGCCACAAACAGCGTAGCGTATTCCAAGAGACCCAGTACTTC
NA	TRBD2	TRBJ2-1	TRBV29-1	CSVEALAAFSSYNEQFF	TGCAGCGTTGAGGCCCTAGCGGCCTTCAGCTCCTACAATGAGCAGTTCTTC
NA	NA	TRBJ2-5	TRBV5-6	CASSLDEQETQYF	TGTGCCAGCAGCTTGGACGAGCAAGAGACCCAGTACTTC
NA	NA	TRBJ2-3	TRBV7-2	CASSLYRGGLISTDTQYF	TGTGCCAGCAGCTTATATCGTGGAGGACTGATTAGCACAGATACGCAGTATTTT
NA	NA	TRBJ2-7	TRBV10-2	CASSDIVYEQYF	TGCGCCAGCAGTGATATCGTCTACGAGCAGTACTTC
NA	NA	TRBJ1-1	TRBV28	CASSLDFGNTEAFF	TGTGCCAGCAGTTTGGACTTTGGGAACACTGAAGCTTTCTTT
NA	NA	TRBJ2-7	TRBV5-1	CASSLTYPPNYEQYF	TGCGCCAGCAGCCTGACCTATCCCCCAAACTACGAGCAGTACTTC
NA	NA	TRBJ2-7	TRBV28	CASSLSTGGFYEQYF	TGTGCCAGCAGTTTATCAACAGGAGGGTTCTACGAGCAGTACTTC